These T cell receptor beta chains were read from a single sample in a study of blood T cell repertoires in COVID-19. The table came from immunoSEQ multiplex PCR; TCRdb's copy has only in-frame clones and leaves some out. Of fewer than 250,000 clones in the sample, 87% were seen once. Sequenced: PBMCs or T cells enriched from blood (not recorded which). These receptor sequences come from a woman aged 25 to 39 with acute COVID-19. Each CDR3 is given with its conserved first and last residue. The D gene is left open where the match is weak. Size is stated for part of the rows, as once, few or many counts, or as a class when the clone is expanded.

cdr3_nt cdr3_aa clone_size d_call j_call v_call
TGCGCCAGCAGCCAAGAGACCTCTGGGGCCGGGCGGGAAAAACTGTTTTTT CASSQETSGAGREKLFF - - TRBJ1-4 TRBV4-3
TGCAGCGGCAAAGGCGGGAGGCACGGGGAGCTGTTTTTT CSGKGGRHGELFF - TRBD2 TRBJ2-2 TRBV29-1
TGTGCCAGCTCCCCTGACAGGGGCTCTACTGAAGCTTTCTTT CASSPDRGSTEAFF once TRBD1 TRBJ1-1 TRBV2
TGTGCCAGCAGCCCAGAATTAACGACCGGACAGGGGGCATCTGAAGCTTTCTTT CASSPELTTGQGASEAFF - TRBD1 TRBJ1-1 TRBV3-1/TRBV3-2
TGTGCCATCAGTGGGGGCAGGGCAGGGATGAACACTGAAGCTTTCTTT CAISGGRAGMNTEAFF - - TRBJ1-1 TRBV10-3
TGCGCCAGCAGCCCGGACAGGGGCGGTACCGGGGAGCTGTTTTTT CASSPDRGGTGELFF few TRBD1 TRBJ2-2 TRBV5-1
TGTGCCAGCAGCCCGGACAGCTCCTATAATTCACCCCTCCACTTT CASSPDSSYNSPLHF - - TRBJ1-6 TRBV6-5
TGTGCCAGTAGTATGAGTTTATCAACTAATGAAAAACTGTTTTTT CASSMSLSTNEKLFF once - TRBJ1-4 TRBV19
TGTGCCAGCAGCCCGCAGGGGGGCGGGGGGCACTCCTACAATGAGCAGTTCTTC CASSPQGGGGHSYNEQFF - - TRBJ2-1 TRBV7-2
TGTGCCAGTATCGGGGGATTTAATCAGCCCCAGCATTTT CASIGGFNQPQHF - - TRBJ1-5 TRBV19
TGTGCCAGCAGCGCGGGGTTTGATGAAAAACTGTTTTTT CASSAGFDEKLFF few - TRBJ1-4 TRBV5-5
TGTGCCAGTAGTATACGAGTTGAAGCTTTCTTT CASSIRVEAFF once - TRBJ1-1 TRBV19
TGCGCCAGCAGCCAAGGCCCCTTGTCCAGCGTCCACGAGCAGTACTTC CASSQGPLSSVHEQYF - - TRBJ2-7 TRBV4-3